This T cell receptor (beta chain) was recorded in a study of shared clonotypes between healthy human individuals. Some 30,000 T cell genomes (approximately 190 ng DNA) went into each sorted-subset replicate. Clones were read by immunoSEQ multiplex PCR, and TCRdb kept only the in-frame ones, dropping some. The table has 2 million to 3 million clones, approximately 93% seen once; the top ten hold approximately 0.37%. Study conclusions and caveats: Among donors, clonotype sharing was expected to be affected by sequencing depth.

The germline V gene encodes CDR1 SGHAT and CDR2 FQNNGV. Losses at the gene ends were 4 bases for V and 5 bases for J; bases not matched to a gene: 10. The length of the CDR3 is 15 residues. Worth noting for this clone: The antigen is unknown.

Donors, healthy HIV-negative adults, lacked recent acute infections or vaccinations. In the CD4+ fraction, cells were divided into CD45RA+ naive and CD45RA-negative memory subsets. The V gene is TRBV11-2, the J gene TRBJ2-5, with TRBD1 identical over 7 bases. The material sequenced was naive CD4+ T cells from PBMCs. The subset: CD45RA+ positively selected. The receptor was isolated from a man between 18 and 29 years old in good health. Some clones in this sample may be carry-over from other donors' samples. The CDR3 region has the DNA TGTGCCAGCAGCTCGACGAAGACAGGGACCGAGACCCAGTACTTC. Translation gives CASSSTKTGTETQYF.